These 9 T cell receptor beta chains originate from one sample sequenced in a study of T cell responses to AZD1222 COVID-19 vaccine. Profiling relied on immunoSEQ multiplex PCR, and the TCRdb table lists in-frame clones only, not all of them. The table shows roughly 60,000 clones, with about 87% occurring only once. The sequencing used peripheral blood, collected on day 0 of AZD1222 vaccination. The source is an adult in good health.

V gene TRBV3-1 (or the pseudogene TRBV3-2) combines with J gene TRBJ1-1; D possibly corresponds to TRBD1 (5 bases). This CDR3 spans 12 amino acids. V gave up 3 bases and J gave up 3 bases, with 5 bases separating them. The germline CDR1 and CDR2 sequences are LGHDT and YNNKEL (reference sequence). CDR3 residues: CASSQTDTEAFF. The CDR3 DNA reads TGTGCCAGCAGCCAGACAGACACTGAAGCTTTCTTT.

V gene TRBV6-2 or TRBV6-3 combines with J gene TRBJ2-5; 10 positions match TRBD2. The CDR3 has 15 amino acids. The germline V gene encodes CDR1 MNHEY and CDR2 SVGEGT. With V trimmed by 2 bases and J by 5 bases, 5 bases remained unmatched. CDR3 sequence (DNA): TGTGCCAGCAGTTACCAAGCGGGGGGGCTTGAGACCCAGTACTTC. This codes for CASSYQAGGLETQYF.

The chain combines TRBV6-5 with TRBJ1-3, with D possibly TRBD1 on 5 matching bases. The V end lost 1 base, the J end lost 1 base, and 8 bases lay between the germline ends. The CDR3 is 15 residues long. In germline, CDR1 is MNHEY, CDR2 SVGAGI. DNA of the CDR3: TGTGCCAGCAGTTACTATAGGGGATCTGGAAACACCATATATTTT. This codes for CASSYYRGSGNTIYF.

This chain connects TRBV20-1 to TRBJ2-2; D ambiguous. CDR1 is DFQATT and CDR2 is SNEGSKA in the germline V gene (reference sequence). The V end was cut by 3 bases, the J end by 3 bases, with 2 bases between. The CDR3 loop spans 11 amino acids. The CDR3: CSASDTGELFF. DNA for the CDR3: TGCAGTGCTAGTGACACCGGGGAGCTGTTTTTT.

Written as DNA, the CDR3 is TGTGCCAGCAGCCACCTTCAAGACAGGGAGCCCATTTATAGCAATCAGCCCCAGCATTTT. Protein product: CASSHLQDREPIYSNQPQHF. The V and J genes are TRBV6-2 or TRBV6-3 and TRBJ1-5, with 7 positions matching TRBD1. The J segment lost 0 bases and the V segment lost 6 bases, leaving 20 bases of the junction unmatched. The germline gives CDR1 MNHEY, CDR2 SVGEGT. This CDR3 is 20 amino acids long.

This clone showed up just a few times. The rearrangement links TRBV10-2 to TRBJ1-1, with a tentative D call TRBD1 (5 bases). V was clipped by 4 bases and J by 4 bases, with 16 bases between them. The CDR3 is 15 amino acids. Germline CDR1 and CDR2: WSHSY and SAAADI. CDR3 loop: CASSARRKGSTEAFF. DNA for the CDR3: TGCGCCAGCAGTGCGCGCCGTAAGGGGAGCACTGAAGCTTTCTTT.

This clone was seen more than once but under ten times. V is TRBV18 and J is TRBJ1-1, with a tentative D call TRBD1 (5 bases). Germline loops: CDR1 KGHSH, CDR2 LQKENI. The CDR3 totals 14 residues. V was clipped by 3 bases and J by 10 bases, with 18 bases between them. In DNA form, the CDR3 reads TGTGCCAGCTCACCCCCTTCCCTGACAGTGGGAGCTTTCTTT. Protein: CASSPPSLTVGAFF.

This clone has a single count. As DNA, the CDR3 is TGTGCCAGCTCACCATGGGACGGGGGGAACACTGAAGCTTTCTTT. Its translation is CASSPWDGGNTEAFF. V gene TRBV18 combines with J gene TRBJ1-1; D might be TRBD1 (5 bases). Trimming took 2 bases from V and 1 from J, leaving 11 bases between them. Per the germline V gene, CDR1 is KGHSH and CDR2 is LQKENI. The CDR3 sequence is 15 residues long.

The chain employs TRBV21-1 and TRBJ1-6; the table's D gene call, TRBD1, was not cross checked with the DNA. TRBV21-1 is described as a pseudogene. The CDR3 consists of 20 residues. CDR3 bases: TGTGCCAGCAGCAAAGGTAAATTTTATAGGTGGACAGGGGATAATTCACCCCTCCACTTT. Translated, it gives CASSKGKFYRWTGDNSPLHF.